This section outlines one T cell receptor beta chain sequence together with its context. The antigen remains undetermined. Germline CDR1 is MRHNA and CDR2 is SNTAGT. The V gene end was trimmed by 5 bases and the J gene end by 12 bases; junction bases not matched to a gene: 10. The CDR3 consists of 15 residues. This record comes from a study of cytomegalovirus exposure and HLA in healthy donors. General study findings and limits: Both high specificity and high sensitivity reportedly marked the classifier's diagnosis of cytomegalovirus status. Evidence from a later analysis indicated that most CMV-associated TCR beta chains looked HLA-restricted.

PCR primers comprised 60 Vbeta and 13 Jbeta primers. Only in-frame clones appear in the TCRdb table, and some are missing; sequencing was by immunoSEQ multiplex PCR. Here the sample spans under 200,000 clones, 65% to 80% being singletons. The chain links TRBV6-4 to TRBJ2-1, with 13 bases lining up with TRBD2. Material: PBMCs. The receptor was isolated from a woman aged 40 to 50 in good health and CMV-seropositive. CDR3 residues: CASSLLAGGPDGQFF. DNA for the CDR3: TGTGCCAGCAGTCTACTAGCGGGGGGGCCCGATGGGCAGTTCTTC.